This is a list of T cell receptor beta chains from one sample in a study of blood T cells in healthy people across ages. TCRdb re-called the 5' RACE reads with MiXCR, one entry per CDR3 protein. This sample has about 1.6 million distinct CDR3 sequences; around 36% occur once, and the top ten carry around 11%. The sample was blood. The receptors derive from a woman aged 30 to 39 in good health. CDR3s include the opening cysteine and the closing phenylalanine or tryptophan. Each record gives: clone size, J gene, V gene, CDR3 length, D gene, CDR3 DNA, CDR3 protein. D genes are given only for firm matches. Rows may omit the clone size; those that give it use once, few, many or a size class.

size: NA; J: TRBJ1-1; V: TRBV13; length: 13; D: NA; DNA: TGTGCCAGCAGCTTAGGTTTCGACACTGAAGCTTTCTTT; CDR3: CASSLGFDTEAFF
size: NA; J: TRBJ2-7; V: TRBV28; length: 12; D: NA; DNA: TGTGCCAGCAGTTTATTTTTTTACGAGCAGTACTTC; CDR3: CASSLFFYEQYF
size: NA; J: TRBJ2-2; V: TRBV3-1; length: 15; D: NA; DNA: TGTGCCAGCAGCCCCCGACAATTGGACACCGGGGAGCTGTTTTTT; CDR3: CASSPRQLDTGELFF
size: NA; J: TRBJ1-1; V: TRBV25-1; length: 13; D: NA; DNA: TGTGCCAGCAGTGAATGGATCGACACTGAAGCTTTCTTT; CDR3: CASSEWIDTEAFF
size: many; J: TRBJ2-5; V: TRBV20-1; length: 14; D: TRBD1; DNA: TGCAGTGCTAACGGCCAGGGGGCGCTTGAGACCCAGTACTTC; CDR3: CSANGQGALETQYF
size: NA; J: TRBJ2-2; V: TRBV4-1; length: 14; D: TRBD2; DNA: TGCGCCAGCAGCCTAGCGGGAGCTGGCGGGGAGCTGTTTTTT; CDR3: CASSLAGAGGELFF
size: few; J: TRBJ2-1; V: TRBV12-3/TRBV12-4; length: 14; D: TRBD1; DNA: TGTGCCACCGCTCCGGGACAGGGGGGCAATGAGCAGTTCTTC; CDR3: CATAPGQGGNEQFF
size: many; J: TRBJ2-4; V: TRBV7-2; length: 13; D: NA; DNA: TGTGCCAGCAGCCTGCAGGGGCGCAACATTCAGTACTTC; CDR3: CASSLQGRNIQYF
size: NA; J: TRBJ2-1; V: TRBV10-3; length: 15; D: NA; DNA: TGTGCCATCAGTGAGTCGAGAGAGAGGGGCGATGAGCAGTTCTTC; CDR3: CAISESRERGDEQFF
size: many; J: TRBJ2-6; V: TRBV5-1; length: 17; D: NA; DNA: TGCGCCAGCAGCTTGACAGCTGGCGTGTCTGGGGCCAACGTCCTGACTTTC; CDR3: CASSLTAGVSGANVLTF
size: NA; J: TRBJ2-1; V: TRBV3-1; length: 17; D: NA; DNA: TGTGCCAGCAGCCAAGATCGCTTCCCGGGGGACTACAATGAGCAGTTCTTC; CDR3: CASSQDRFPGDYNEQFF
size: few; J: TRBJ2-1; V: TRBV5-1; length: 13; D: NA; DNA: TGCGCCAGCAGAGAATGGGACTACAATGAGCAGTTCTTC; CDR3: CASREWDYNEQFF
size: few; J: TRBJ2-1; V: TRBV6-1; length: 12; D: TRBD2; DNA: TGTGCCAGCAGTGGGGAGGGAGTTCGTAAGTTCTTC; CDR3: CASSGEGVRKFF
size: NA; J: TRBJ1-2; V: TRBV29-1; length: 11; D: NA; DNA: TGCAGCGTTGAAGGTACGGGAGGCTACACCTTC; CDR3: CSVEGTGGYTF
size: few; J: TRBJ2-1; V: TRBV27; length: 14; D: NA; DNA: TGTGCCAGCCACCAAGGACAGTACTACAATGAGCAGTTCTTC; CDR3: CASHQGQYYNEQFF
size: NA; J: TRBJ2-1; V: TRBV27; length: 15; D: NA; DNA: TGTGCCAGCAGTTTTCTCGGACTCACCGACAATGAGCAGTTCTTC; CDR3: CASSFLGLTDNEQFF
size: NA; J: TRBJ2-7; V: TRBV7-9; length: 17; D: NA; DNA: TGTGCCAGCAGCCCCCCTGGTTCAAAGCCTAGCTCCTACGAGCAGTACTTC; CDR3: CASSPPGSKPSSYEQYF
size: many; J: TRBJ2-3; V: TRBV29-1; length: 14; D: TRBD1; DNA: TGCAGCGTTCGAAGAGGGACAGGGCGAGATACGCAGTATTTT; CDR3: CSVRRGTGRDTQYF
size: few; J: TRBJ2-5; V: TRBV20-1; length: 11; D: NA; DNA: TGCAGTGCTGGCAGACAAGAGACCCAGTACTTC; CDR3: CSAGRQETQYF
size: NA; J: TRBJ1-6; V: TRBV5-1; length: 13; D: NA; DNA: TGCGCCAGCAGTCGGACGGGAAGTTCACCCCTCCACTTT; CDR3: CASSRTGSSPLHF
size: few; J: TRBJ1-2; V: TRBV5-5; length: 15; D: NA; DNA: TGTGCCAGCAGCTCGAGACAGGACCCTAACTATGGCTACACCTTC; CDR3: CASSSRQDPNYGYTF
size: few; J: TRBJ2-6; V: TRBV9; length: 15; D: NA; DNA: TGTGCCAGCAGCGCGTGGGGATCTGGGGCCAACGTCCTGACTTTC; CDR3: CASSAWGSGANVLTF
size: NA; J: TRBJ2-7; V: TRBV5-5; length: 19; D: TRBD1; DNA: TGTGCCTGCAGCCTCCGGGACAGGGGCCTTATTAGCGGGAACGGTGAGCAGTACTTC; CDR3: CACSLRDRGLISGNGEQYF
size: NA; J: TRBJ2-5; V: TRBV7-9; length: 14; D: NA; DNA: TGTGCCAGCAGCTGGGAGAGGGCCCGGGAGACCCAGTACTTC; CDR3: CASSWERARETQYF
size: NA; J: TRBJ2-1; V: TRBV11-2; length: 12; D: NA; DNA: TGTGCCAGCAGCTTAGATAGAGACAGACAGTTCTTC; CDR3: CASSLDRDRQFF
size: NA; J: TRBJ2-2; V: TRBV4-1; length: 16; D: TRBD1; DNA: TGCGCCAGCAGCCACCCCGGGACAGCGAACACCGGGGAGCTGTTTTTT; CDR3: CASSHPGTANTGELFF
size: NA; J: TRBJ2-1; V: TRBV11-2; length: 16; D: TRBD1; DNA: TGTGCCAGCAGCTCCCGGACAGGGCTCCTCTACAATGAGCAGTTCTTC; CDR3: CASSSRTGLLYNEQFF
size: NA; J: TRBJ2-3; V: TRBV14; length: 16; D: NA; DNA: TGTGCCAGCAGTTCCATTGGCGGGTTGGGAGCAGATACGCAGTATTTT; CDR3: CASSSIGGLGADTQYF
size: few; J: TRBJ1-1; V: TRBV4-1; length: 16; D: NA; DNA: TGCGCCAGCAGCCAAAGGGCCCCTAGCCTGCGGACTGAAGCTTTCTTT; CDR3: CASSQRAPSLRTEAFF
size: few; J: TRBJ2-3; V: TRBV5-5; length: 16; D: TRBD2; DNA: TGTGCCAGCAGCTCCCGGACTAGCGGGGGGGGAGGTACGCAGTATTTT; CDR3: CASSSRTSGGGGTQYF
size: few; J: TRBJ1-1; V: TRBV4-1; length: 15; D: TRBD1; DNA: TGCGCCAGCAGCCACGTACAGGGGGCTGACACTGAAGCTTTCTTT; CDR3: CASSHVQGADTEAFF
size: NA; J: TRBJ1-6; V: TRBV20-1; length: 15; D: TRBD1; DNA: TGCAGTGCTAGATTGAGGGGACAGCTTAATTCACCCCTCCACTTT; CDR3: CSARLRGQLNSPLHF
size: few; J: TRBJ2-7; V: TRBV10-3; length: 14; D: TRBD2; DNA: TGTGCCATCAGTCAGACTAGCGGGAGGTACGAGCAGTACTTC; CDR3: CAISQTSGRYEQYF
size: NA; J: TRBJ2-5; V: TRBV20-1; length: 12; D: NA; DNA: TGCAGTGCTGGACGTGTTTACGAGACCCGGTACTTC; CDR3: CSAGRVYETRYF
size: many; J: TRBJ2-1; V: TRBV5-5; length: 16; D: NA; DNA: TGTGCCAGCAGCTTGGAGCGGCCGAGCTCCTACAATGAGCAGTTCTTC; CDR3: CASSLERPSSYNEQFF
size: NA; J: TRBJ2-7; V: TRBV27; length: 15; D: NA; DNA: TGTGCCAGCAGTCCGCCTGGGGCCCCCTCCTACGAGCAGTACTTC; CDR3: CASSPPGAPSYEQYF
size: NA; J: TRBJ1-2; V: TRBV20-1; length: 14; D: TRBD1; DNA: TGCAGTGCTAGAGATGACAGGGGAAACTATGGCTACACCTTC; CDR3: CSARDDRGNYGYTF
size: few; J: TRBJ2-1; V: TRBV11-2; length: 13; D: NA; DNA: TGTGCCAGCAGGGGTCGGGGGATCAATGAGCAGTTCTTC; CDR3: CASRGRGINEQFF
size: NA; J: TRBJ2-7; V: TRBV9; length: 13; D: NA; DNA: TGTGCCAGCAGCGTAGCGCAGGGACCCGAGCAGTACTTC; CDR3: CASSVAQGPEQYF
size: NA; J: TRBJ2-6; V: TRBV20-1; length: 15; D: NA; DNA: TGCAGTGCGCGGGATACTGCTGCTGGGGCCAACGTCCTGACTTTC; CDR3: CSARDTAAGANVLTF
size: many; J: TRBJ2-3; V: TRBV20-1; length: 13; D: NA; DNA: TGCAGTGTGGGGACCCGGCCCACAGATACGCAGTATTTT; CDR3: CSVGTRPTDTQYF
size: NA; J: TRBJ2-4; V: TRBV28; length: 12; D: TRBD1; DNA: TGTGCCAGCAGTACAGGGGAGCAGATTCAGTACTTC; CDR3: CASSTGEQIQYF
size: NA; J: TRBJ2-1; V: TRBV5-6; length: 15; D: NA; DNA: TGTGCCAGCAGCTGGGGGGCGGGGGCTTACAATGAGCAGTTCTTC; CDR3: CASSWGAGAYNEQFF
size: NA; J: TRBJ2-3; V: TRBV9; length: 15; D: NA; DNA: TGTGCCAGCAGCGGAACGGGGCTAGCGTACGATACGCAGTATTTT; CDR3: CASSGTGLAYDTQYF
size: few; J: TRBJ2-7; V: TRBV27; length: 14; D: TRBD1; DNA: TGTGCCAGCAGCTGGACAGGATCGACCTACGAGCAGTACTTC; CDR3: CASSWTGSTYEQYF
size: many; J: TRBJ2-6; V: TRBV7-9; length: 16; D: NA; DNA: TGTGCCAGCAGCCCCTTAAGGATCTCTGGGGCCAACGTCCTGACTTTC; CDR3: CASSPLRISGANVLTF
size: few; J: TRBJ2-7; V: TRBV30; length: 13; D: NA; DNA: TGTGCCTGGAGTGTACAGTTCCCCTACGAGCAGTACTTC; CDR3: CAWSVQFPYEQYF
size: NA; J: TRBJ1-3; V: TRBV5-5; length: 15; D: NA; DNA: TGTGCCAGCAGCCCGGGGGGGGTAGCTGGAAACACCATATATTTT; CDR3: CASSPGGVAGNTIYF
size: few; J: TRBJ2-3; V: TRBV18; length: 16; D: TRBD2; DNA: TGTGCCAGCTCACCACCGGCGGGGGGGCAGGGAGATACGCAGTATTTT; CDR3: CASSPPAGGQGDTQYF
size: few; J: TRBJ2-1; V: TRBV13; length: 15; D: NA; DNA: TGTGCCAGCAGCTTCCCCCGGGGCCCATCGTTTGAGCAGTTCTTC; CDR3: CASSFPRGPSFEQFF
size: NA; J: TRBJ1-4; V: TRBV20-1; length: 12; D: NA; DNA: TGCAGTGCTAGTGGGGCAGGTGAAAAACTGTTTTTT; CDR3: CSASGAGEKLFF
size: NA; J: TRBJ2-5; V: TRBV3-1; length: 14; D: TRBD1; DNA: TGTGCCAGCAGCCAATTAGGGGGCGAGGAGACCCAGTACTTC; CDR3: CASSQLGGEETQYF
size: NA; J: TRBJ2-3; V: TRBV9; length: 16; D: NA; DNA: TGTGCCAGCAGCGTAGCGGGACGGGAAGGCACAGATACGCAGTATTTT; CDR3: CASSVAGREGTDTQYF
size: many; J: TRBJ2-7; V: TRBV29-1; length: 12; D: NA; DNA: TGCAGCGTGCGGGACCATCGGGACGAGCAGTACTTC; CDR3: CSVRDHRDEQYF
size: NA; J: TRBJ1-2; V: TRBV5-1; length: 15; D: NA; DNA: TGCGCCAGCAGCTTTGCAGGAGGAGGAAACTATGGCTACACCTTC; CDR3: CASSFAGGGNYGYTF
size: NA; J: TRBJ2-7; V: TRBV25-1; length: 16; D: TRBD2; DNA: TGTGCCAGCAGTGGCTTGGGGTTGGGAGGGAATTACGAGCAGTACTTC; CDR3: CASSGLGLGGNYEQYF
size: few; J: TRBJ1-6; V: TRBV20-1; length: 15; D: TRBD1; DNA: TGCAGTGCTAGTGGGGACAGGGGGCTGAGTTCACCCCTCCACTTT; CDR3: CSASGDRGLSSPLHF
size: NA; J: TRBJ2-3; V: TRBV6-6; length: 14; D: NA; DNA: TGTGCCAGCAAATCGACAGGCCGCACAGATACGCAGTATTTT; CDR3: CASKSTGRTDTQYF
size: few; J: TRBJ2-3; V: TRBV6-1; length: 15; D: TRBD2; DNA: TGTGCCAGCAGGGTGGGACTAGCGAGCACAGATACGCAGTATTTT; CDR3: CASRVGLASTDTQYF